One and the same sample provided the 15 T cell receptor beta chains below, sequenced in a study of blood T cell repertoires in COVID-19 (dated by TCRdb to 2019 to 2021). Library prep was done by the immunoSEQ multiplex PCR assay. TCRdb provides this immuneACCESS table in a form limited to in-frame rearrangements. Some clones are lacking; in checked studies, under half of them reflect an unresolved V gene, and why the rest are absent is not known. This sample comprises about 55,000 clones, roughly 87% of them detected only once. The ten most abundant clones make up more than 8.5% of the sample. Sequenced: peripheral blood. The origin of the receptors is a human donor in a cohort sampled during active COVID-19.

About this clone: Without the conserved terminal phenylalanine or tryptophan, this CDR3 likely stems from a read error. No DNA is shown, since the ends of the CDR3 on it are uncertain; the CDR3 is the one TCRdb lists. The rearrangement uses TRBV7-8 and TRBJ2-4; the D segment call TRBD1 is taken from the table without a DNA check. Germline V gene data show CDR1 as SGHVS and CDR2 as FQNEAQ. Termini included, the CDR3 measures 9 amino acids. The CDR3: CASNPTGDS.

This clone has a single count. This chain links TRBV4-2 with TRBJ2-7, with TRBD1 identical over 11 bases. The CDR3 is made up of 15 amino acids. The V and J ends lost 0 bases and 2 bases, in that order; junction bases with no gene match: 0. The germline V gene encodes CDR1 LGHNA and CDR2 YNFKEQ. The CDR3 here is CASSQEGQGAYEQYF. In DNA form, the CDR3 reads TGTGCCAGCAGCCAAGAGGGACAGGGGGCCTACGAGCAGTACTTC.

The chain joins TRBV27 to TRBJ1-1, with TRBD1 identical over 8 bases. This CDR3 has 15 residues. Germline values: CDR1 MNHEY, CDR2 SMNVEV (reference sequence). V lost 2 bases to trimming and J lost 1 base; unmatched junction nucleotides: 3. The CDR3 loop reads CASSLGTGSNTEAFF. The CDR3 DNA follows: TGTGCCAGCAGTTTAGGGACAGGATCGAACACTGAAGCTTTCTTT.

The CDR3 sequence: CASSQSSGAEGKLFF. The CDR3 nucleotides are TGTGCCAGCAGCCAGAGCAGTGGGGCTGAAGGAAAACTGTTTTTT. V gene TRBV3-1 (or the pseudogene TRBV3-2) combines with J gene TRBJ1-4, with a tentative D call TRBD1 (5 bases). V shed 3 bases and J shed 10 bases, with 18 bases lying between them. CDR3 length equals 15 residues. Germline V lookup: CDR1 LGHDT, CDR2 YNNKEL (reference sequence).

The chain recombines TRBV2 with TRBJ2-5; 7 bases map to TRBD1. The germline V gene has CDR1 SNHLY and CDR2 FYNNEI. The CDR3 has 14 amino acids. The V gene end was trimmed by 5 bases and the J gene end by 0 bases; junction bases not matched to a gene: 3. Here the CDR3 reads CASSLGTDQETQYF. In DNA form, the CDR3 reads TGTGCCAGCAGTTTGGGGACAGACCAAGAGACCCAGTACTTC.

The rearrangement uses TRBV25-1 and TRBJ2-7; no firm D call. V shed 7 bases and J shed 7 bases, with 23 bases lying between them. This CDR3 spans 15 amino acids. Germline lookup yields CDR1 MGHDK and CDR2 SYGVNS. In DNA form, the CDR3 reads TGTGCCAGCACACCGAGGAACAACCCATCGGGTGAGCAGTACTTC. Its protein is CASTPRNNPSGEQYF.

The chain links TRBV6-4 to TRBJ2-1, with D maybe TRBD2 (6 bases). The V and J ends lost 6 bases and 3 bases respectively, with 15 bases between them. This CDR3 contains 15 residues. The germline V gene has CDR1 MRHNA and CDR2 SNTAGT. In nucleotides, the CDR3 is TGTGCCAGCAGAGAGGAGCCCGGGGGCTACAATGAGCAGTTCTTC. Protein product: CASREEPGGYNEQFF.

The J gene is TRBJ1-5, the V gene TRBV12-5; 7 nucleotides match TRBD1. This CDR3 comprises 14 residues. V was pared by 4 bases and J by 4 bases, with 4 bases of the junction left unmatched. Germline V gives CDR1 LGHNT, CDR2 FRNRAP. This chain's CDR3 is CASGSGTANQPQHF. Written as DNA, the CDR3 is TGTGCTAGTGGTTCCGGGACAGCAAATCAGCCCCAGCATTTT.

V gene TRBV5-1 combines with J gene TRBJ1-3; D is perhaps TRBD1 (6 bases). The CDR3 covers 16 residues. V gave up 3 bases and J gave up 0 bases, with 13 bases separating them. Germline V lookup: CDR1 SGHRS, CDR2 YFSETQ. The CDR3 DNA is TGCGCCAGCAGCTCGGAAACAGGGAACTCTGGAAACACCATATATTTT. Translation: CASSSETGNSGNTIYF.

This chain links TRBV5-4 with TRBJ1-1, with TRBD1 identical over 7 bases. The CDR3 runs to 14 residues. Losses at the gene ends were 0 bases for V and 5 bases for J; bases not matched to a gene: 4. Germline values: CDR1 SGHNT, CDR2 YYREEE (reference sequence). The CDR3 DNA follows: TGTGCCAGCAGCTTGGGAGGGGGCAAGACTGAAGCTTTCTTT. Residues: CASSLGGGKTEAFF.

The CDR3 spells CASRSGVTYNEQFF. The CDR3 DNA reads TGTGCCAGTAGGAGCGGGGTCACCTACAATGAGCAGTTCTTC. J is TRBJ2-1 and V is TRBV19, with 7 bases lining up with TRBD2. V lost 6 bases, J lost 2 bases, and 4 bases stayed unmatched. The CDR3 spans 14 residues. CDR1 is LNHDA and CDR2 is SQIVND in the germline V gene (reference sequence).

The CDR3 reads CASSLTGEGYGYTF. The CDR3 bases are TGTGCCAGCAGTTTAACAGGGGAAGGTTATGGCTACACCTTC. The rearrangement links TRBV27 to TRBJ1-2, with 7 nucleotides matching TRBD1. This CDR3 spans 14 amino acids. Germline loops: CDR1 MNHEY, CDR2 SMNVEV (reference sequence). V lost 2 bases, J lost 5 bases, and 5 bases stayed unmatched.

The chain combines TRBV18 with TRBJ2-2; 7 bases are shared with TRBD2. The CDR3 loop spans 16 amino acids. Trimming removed 3 bases from V and 4 bases from J; junction bases left unmatched: 8. Per germline, CDR1 KGHSH and CDR2 LQKENI. CDR3 bases: TGTGCCAGCTCACCCCCAGGGAGGGGTATCACCGGGGAGCTGTTTTTT. It translates to CASSPPGRGITGELFF.

The gene calls are TRBV19 and TRBJ2-2; 9 bases are shared with TRBD2. With V trimmed by 4 bases and J by 5 bases, 14 bases remained unmatched. The CDR3 sequence is 18 residues long. Germline CDR1 reads LNHDA; CDR2 reads SQIVND (reference sequence). In DNA form, the CDR3 reads TGTGCCAGTAGTAGGGGCGAGATAGCGGGAGCGAGAACCGGGGAGCTGTTTTTT. It codes for CASSRGEIAGARTGELFF.

This chain uses TRBV5-1 with TRBJ1-5, with 7 bases identical to TRBD1. V trimming: 4 bases; J trimming: 6 bases; junction bases outside the gene matches: 10. Germline CDR1 reads SGHRS; CDR2 reads YFSETQ. The CDR3 length is 15 residues. CDR3 coding DNA: TGCGCCAGCAGCCATACAGGGGAGGTAGGTCAGCCCCAGCATTTT. Residues: CASSHTGEVGQPQHF.